This T cell receptor (beta chain) was recovered during a study of T cell responses to AZD1222 COVID-19 vaccine. Across the whole study: Pooled samples include second doses given at about 4 or 12 weeks. Study results and limitations: An increase in Spike-specific TCR breadth and depth was observed after two AZD1222 doses. The number of AZD1222 recipients seropositive at baseline was only six. Nearly half of spike-specific TCRs reportedly target variant regions that are unmutated in the B.1.351 and B.1.1.7 variants.

About this clone: Its antigen is unidentified.

This CDR3 has 13 residues. V lost 5 bases, J lost 4 bases, and 11 bases lay in between. Here immunoSEQ multiplex PCR was the method, and the copy in TCRdb shows in-frame clones only, minus some. This sample carries some 96,000 clones, 88% of them seen once, and the ten largest clones take roughly 2%. Sample: peripheral blood, taken on day 0 of AZD1222 vaccination. The rearrangement uses TRBV12-3 or TRBV12-4 and TRBJ1-1, with D uncertain. This clonotype originated in an adult in good health. DNA for the CDR3: TGTGCCAGCAGTCCTGGTGTGGTCACTGAAGCTTTCTTT. Its protein product is CASSPGVVTEAFF.